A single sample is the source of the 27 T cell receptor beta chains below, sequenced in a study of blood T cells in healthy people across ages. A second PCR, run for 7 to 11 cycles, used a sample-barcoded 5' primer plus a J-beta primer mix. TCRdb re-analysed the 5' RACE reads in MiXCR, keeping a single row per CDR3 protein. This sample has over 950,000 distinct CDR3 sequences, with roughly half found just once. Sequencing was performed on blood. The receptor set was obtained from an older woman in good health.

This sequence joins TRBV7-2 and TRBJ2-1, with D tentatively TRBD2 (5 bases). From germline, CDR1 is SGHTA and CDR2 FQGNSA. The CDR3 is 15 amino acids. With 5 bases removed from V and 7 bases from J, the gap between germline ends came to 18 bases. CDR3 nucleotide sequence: TGTGCCAGCAGCGGAGCGGCGAGACGTCTTAATGAGCAGTTCTTC. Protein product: CASSGAARRLNEQFF.

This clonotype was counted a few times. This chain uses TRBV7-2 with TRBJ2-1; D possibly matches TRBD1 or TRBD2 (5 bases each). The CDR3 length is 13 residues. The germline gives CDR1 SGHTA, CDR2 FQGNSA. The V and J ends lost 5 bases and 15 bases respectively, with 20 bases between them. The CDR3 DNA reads TGTGCCAGCAGCCAACCCAGCGGCCGGGGACGGTTCTTC. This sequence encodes CASSQPSGRGRFF.

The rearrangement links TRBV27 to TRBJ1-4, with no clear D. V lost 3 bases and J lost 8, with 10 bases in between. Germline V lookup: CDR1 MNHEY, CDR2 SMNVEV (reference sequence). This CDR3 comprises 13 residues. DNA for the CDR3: TGTGCCAGCAGTTTTGCAGGATCGGAAAAACTGTTTTTT. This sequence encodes CASSFAGSEKLFF. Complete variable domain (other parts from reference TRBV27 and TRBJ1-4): EAQVTQNPRYLITVTGKKLTVTCSQNMNHEYMSWYRQDPGLGLRQIYYSMNVEVTDKGDVPEGYKVSRKEKRNFPLILESPSPNQTSLYFCASSFAGSEKLFFGSGTQLSVL.

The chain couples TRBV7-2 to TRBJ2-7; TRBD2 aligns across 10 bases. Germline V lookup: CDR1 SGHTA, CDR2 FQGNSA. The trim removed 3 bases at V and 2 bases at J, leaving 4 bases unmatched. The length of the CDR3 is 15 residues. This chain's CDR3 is CASSLGSGGPYEQYF. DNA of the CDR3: TGTGCCAGCAGCTTGGGTAGCGGGGGGCCCTACGAGCAGTACTTC.

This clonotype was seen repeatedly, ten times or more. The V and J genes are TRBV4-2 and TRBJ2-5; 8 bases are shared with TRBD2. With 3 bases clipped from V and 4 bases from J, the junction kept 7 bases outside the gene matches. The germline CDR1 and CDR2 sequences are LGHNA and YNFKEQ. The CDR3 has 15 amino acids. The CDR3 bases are TGTGCCAGCAGCCAGGCACCGGGACTAGGAGAGACCCAGTACTTC. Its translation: CASSQAPGLGETQYF.

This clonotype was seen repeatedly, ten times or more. The DNA for the CDR3 is TGTGCCAGCAGCCGTTGGACAGGGGGCGACGGGGCCAACGTCCTGACTTTC. Its protein product is CASSRWTGGDGANVLTF. The chain links TRBV3-1 to TRBJ2-6; 11 bases line up with TRBD1. Germline V gene sequence: CDR1 LGHDT, CDR2 YNNKEL (reference sequence). The ends lost 4 bases at V and 4 bases at J; junction bases unmatched: 6. This CDR3 is built from 17 residues.

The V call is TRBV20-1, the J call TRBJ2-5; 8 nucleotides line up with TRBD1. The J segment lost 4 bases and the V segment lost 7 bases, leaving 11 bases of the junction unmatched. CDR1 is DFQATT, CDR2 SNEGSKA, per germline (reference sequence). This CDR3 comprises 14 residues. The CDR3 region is CSVSQGVQGETQYF. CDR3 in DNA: TGCAGTGTTTCACAGGGGGTGCAGGGAGAGACCCAGTACTTC.

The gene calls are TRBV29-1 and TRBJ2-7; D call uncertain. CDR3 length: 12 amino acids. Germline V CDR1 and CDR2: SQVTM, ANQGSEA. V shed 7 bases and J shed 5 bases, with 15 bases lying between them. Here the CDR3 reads CSAGFMEHEQYF. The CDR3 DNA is TGCAGCGCCGGATTCATGGAGCACGAGCAGTACTTC.

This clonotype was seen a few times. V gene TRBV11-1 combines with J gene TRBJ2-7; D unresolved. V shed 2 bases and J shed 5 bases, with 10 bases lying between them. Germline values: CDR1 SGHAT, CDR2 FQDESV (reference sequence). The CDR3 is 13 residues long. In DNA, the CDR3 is TGTGCCAGCAGCTTATCAAGGGTTGACGAGCAGTACTTC. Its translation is CASSLSRVDEQYF.

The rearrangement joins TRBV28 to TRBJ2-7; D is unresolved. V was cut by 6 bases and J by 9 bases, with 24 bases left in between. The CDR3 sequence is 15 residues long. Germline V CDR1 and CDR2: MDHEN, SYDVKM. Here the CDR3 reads CASSLWRSPAQGQYF. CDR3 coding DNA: TGTGCCAGCAGCCTCTGGCGGTCGCCCGCCCAAGGGCAGTACTTC. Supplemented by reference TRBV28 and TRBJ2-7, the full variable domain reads DVKVTQSSRYLVKRTGEKVFLECVQDMDHENMFWYRQDPGLGLRLIYFSYDVKMKEKGDIPEGYSVSREKKERFSLILESASTNQTSMYLCASSLWRSPAQGQYFGPGTRLTVT.

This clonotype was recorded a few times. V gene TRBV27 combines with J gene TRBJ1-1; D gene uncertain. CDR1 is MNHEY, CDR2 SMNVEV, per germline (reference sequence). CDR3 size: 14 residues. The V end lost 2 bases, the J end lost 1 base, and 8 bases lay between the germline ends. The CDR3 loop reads CASSLRDPNTEAFF. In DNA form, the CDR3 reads TGTGCCAGCAGTTTAAGGGATCCGAACACTGAAGCTTTCTTT.

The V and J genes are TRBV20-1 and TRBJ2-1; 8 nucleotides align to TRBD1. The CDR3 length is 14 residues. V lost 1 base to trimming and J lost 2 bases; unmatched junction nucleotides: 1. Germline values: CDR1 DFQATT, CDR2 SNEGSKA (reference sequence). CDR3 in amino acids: CSARGDRTYNEQFF. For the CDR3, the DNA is TGCAGTGCTAGAGGGGACAGGACCTACAATGAGCAGTTCTTC.

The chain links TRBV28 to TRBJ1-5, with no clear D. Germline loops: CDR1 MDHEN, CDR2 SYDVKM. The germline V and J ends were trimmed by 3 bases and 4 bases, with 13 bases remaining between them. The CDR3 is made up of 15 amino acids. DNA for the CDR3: TGTGCCAGCAGTTTTGACTCCCCGGCGAATCAGCCCCAGCATTTT. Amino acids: CASSFDSPANQPQHF.

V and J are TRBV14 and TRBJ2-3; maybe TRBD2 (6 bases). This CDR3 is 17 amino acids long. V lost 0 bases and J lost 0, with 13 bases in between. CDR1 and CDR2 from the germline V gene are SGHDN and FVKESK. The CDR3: CASSQDPAGSSTDTQYF. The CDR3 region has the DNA TGTGCCAGCAGCCAAGATCCCGCGGGATCTAGCACAGATACGCAGTATTTT. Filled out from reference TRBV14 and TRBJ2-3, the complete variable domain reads EAGVTQFPSHSVIEKGQTVTLRCDPISGHDNLYWYRRVMGKEIKFLLHFVKESKQDESGMPNNRFLAERTGGTYSTLKVQPAELEDSGVYFCASSQDPAGSSTDTQYFGPGTRLTVL.

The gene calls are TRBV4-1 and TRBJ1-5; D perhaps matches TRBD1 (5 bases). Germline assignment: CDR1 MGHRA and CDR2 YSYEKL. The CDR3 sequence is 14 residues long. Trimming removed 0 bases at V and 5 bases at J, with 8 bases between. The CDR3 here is CASSQDRGDQPQHF. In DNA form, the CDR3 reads TGCGCCAGCAGCCAAGATCGGGGCGATCAGCCCCAGCATTTT.

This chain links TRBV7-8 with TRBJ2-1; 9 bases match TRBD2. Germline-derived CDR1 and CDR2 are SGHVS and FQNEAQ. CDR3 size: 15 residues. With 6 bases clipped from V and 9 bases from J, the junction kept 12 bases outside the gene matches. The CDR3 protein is CASRKGGLAIIEQFF. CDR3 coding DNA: TGTGCCAGCAGGAAGGGGGGACTAGCCATTATTGAGCAGTTCTTC.

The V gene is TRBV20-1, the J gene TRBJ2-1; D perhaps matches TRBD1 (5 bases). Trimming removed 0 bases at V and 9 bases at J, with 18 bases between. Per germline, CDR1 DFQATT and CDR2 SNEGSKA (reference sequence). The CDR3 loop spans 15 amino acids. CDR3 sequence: CSAREGFGRAVEQFF. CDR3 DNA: TGCAGTGCTAGAGAAGGTTTCGGCAGGGCGGTTGAGCAGTTCTTC.

This CDR3 reads CASSATPRTDTQYF. CDR3 nucleotides: TGTGCCAGCAGTGCAACCCCTAGGACGGATACGCAGTATTTT. V usage is TRBV6-1 and J usage is TRBJ2-3; no definite D call. Between the trimmed V and J ends, which lost 4 bases and 6 bases, there was a span of 14 bases. CDR1 and CDR2 from the germline V gene are MNHNS and SASEGT. The CDR3 runs 14 residues.

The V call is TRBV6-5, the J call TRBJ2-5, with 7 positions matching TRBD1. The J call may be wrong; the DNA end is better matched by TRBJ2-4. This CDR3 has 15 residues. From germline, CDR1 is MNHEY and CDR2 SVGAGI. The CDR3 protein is CASSRQGLDKNIQYF. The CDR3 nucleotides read TGTGCCAGCAGTCGACAGGGTTTGGACAAAAACATTCAGTACTTC.

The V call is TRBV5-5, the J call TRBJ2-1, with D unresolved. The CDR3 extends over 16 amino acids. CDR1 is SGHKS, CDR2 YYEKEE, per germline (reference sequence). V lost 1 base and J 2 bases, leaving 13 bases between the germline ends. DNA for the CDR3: TGTGCCAGCAGCTTGTTGGACCGACCAGCCTACAATGAGCAGTTCTTC. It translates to CASSLLDRPAYNEQFF.

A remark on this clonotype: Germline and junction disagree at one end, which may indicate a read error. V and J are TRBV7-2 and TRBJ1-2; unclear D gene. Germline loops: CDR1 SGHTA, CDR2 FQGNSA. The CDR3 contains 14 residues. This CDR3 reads CASSLDNGSYGHTF. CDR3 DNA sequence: TGTGCCAGCAGCTTAGATAACGGGAGCTATGGCCACACCTTC.

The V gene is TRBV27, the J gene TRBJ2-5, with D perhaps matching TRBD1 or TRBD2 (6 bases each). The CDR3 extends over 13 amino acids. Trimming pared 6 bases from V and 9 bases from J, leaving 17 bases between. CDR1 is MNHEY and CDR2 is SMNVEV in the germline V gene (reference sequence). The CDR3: CASSAGHQLSQYF. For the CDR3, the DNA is TGTGCCAGCAGCGCGGGACACCAGTTGTCCCAGTACTTC.

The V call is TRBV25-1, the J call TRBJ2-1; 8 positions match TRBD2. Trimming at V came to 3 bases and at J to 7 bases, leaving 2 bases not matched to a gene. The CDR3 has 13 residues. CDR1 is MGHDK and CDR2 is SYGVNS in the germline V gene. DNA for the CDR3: TGTGCCAGCAGTGAGTCGGGGGGGAATGAGCAGTTCTTC. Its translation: CASSESGGNEQFF.

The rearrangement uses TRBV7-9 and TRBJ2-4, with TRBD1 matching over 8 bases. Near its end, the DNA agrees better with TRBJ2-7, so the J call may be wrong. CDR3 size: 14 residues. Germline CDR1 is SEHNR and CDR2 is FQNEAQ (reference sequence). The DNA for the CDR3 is TGTGCCAGCAGCGGACAGGGACGTACCTACGAGCAGTACTTC. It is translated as CASSGQGRTYEQYF.

This CDR3 is CASSAPGLAADTQYF. DNA for the CDR3: TGTGCCAGCAGTGCGCCGGGACTAGCGGCTGATACGCAGTATTTT. The chain has TRBV3-1 and TRBJ2-3, with 11 bases aligning to TRBD2. Germline values: CDR1 LGHDT, CDR2 YNNKEL (reference sequence). The CDR3 is 15 residues long. With 6 bases clipped from V and 6 bases from J, the junction kept 8 bases outside the gene matches.

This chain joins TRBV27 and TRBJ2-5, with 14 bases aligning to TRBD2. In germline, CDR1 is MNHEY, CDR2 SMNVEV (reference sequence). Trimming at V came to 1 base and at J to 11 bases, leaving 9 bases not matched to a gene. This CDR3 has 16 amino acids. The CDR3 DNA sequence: TGTGCCAGCAGTTTATGGGGACTAGCGGGAGTTGATGAGCAGTACTTC. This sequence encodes CASSLWGLAGVDEQYF.

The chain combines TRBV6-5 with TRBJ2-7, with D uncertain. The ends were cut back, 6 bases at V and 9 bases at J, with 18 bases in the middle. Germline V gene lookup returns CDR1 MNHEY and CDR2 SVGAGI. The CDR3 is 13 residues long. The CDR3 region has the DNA TGTGCCAGCAGCGAGTCTTTTGCCCCGAGGCAGTACTTC. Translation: CASSESFAPRQYF.